This TCR beta chain is from a study of blood T cell repertoires in COVID-19. As for the study in general: The United States, Italy and Spain provided the acute and convalescent COVID-19 samples. From T cells, B-cell-depleted T cells, or PBMCs came the material, which was cDNA or gDNA.

Per the original data handling: Amplifying reference gene primers gave estimates of nucleated cell counts. Only in-frame clones appear in the TCRdb table, and some are missing; sequencing was by immunoSEQ multiplex PCR. That table furnishes V, J and clone size, whereas the DNA furnished D and trimming. The sample lists tens of thousands of clones, around 86% seen once, with just under 2% in the top ten. Germline lookup yields CDR1 SGDLS and CDR2 YYNGEE. The CDR3 has 16 residues. Unmatched junction bases numbered 6, after V lost 4 bases and J lost 4 bases. The sequence was obtained from a man aged 30-40 years with acute or convalescent COVID-19. Sample: peripheral blood. V gene TRBV9 combines with J gene TRBJ2-1, with TRBD2 matching 12 bases. The CDR3 region is CASSLGTSGFYNEQFF. CDR3 nucleotide sequence: TGTGCCAGCAGCCTCGGGACTAGCGGGTTTTACAATGAGCAGTTCTTC. The variable domain in full, with the rest retrieved from reference TRBV9 and TRBJ2-1, is DSGVTQTPKHLITATGQRVTLRCSPRSGDLSVYWYQQSLDQGLQFLIQYYNGEERAKGNILERFSAQQFPDLHSELNLSSLELGDSALYFCASSLGTSGFYNEQFFGPGTRLTVL.